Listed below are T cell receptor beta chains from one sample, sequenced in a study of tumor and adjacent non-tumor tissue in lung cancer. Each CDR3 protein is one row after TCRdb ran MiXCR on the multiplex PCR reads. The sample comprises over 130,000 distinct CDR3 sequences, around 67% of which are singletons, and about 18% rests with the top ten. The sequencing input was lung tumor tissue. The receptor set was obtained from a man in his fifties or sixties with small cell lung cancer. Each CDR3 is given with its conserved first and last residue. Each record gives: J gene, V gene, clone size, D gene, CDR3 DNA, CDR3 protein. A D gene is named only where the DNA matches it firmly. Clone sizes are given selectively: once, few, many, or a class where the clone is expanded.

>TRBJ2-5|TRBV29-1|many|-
TGCAGCGCCTCCGAAGGGCAAGAGACCCAGTACTTC
CSASEGQETQYF
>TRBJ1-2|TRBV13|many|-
TGTGCCAGCAGCTTCGGATTGGAGGGCTACACCTTC
CASSFGLEGYTF
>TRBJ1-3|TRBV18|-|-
TGTGCCAGCTCACGGGCAGGGGACTCTGGAAACACCATATATTTT
CASSRAGDSGNTIYF
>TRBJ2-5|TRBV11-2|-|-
TGTGCGAGTAGCTTAATGCGGGGTAGAGAGACCCAGTACTTC
CASSLMRGRETQYF
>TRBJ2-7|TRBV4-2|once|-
TGTGTCAGCAGCCAAGATGGTGGCCGACAGTACTTC
CVSSQDGGRQYF
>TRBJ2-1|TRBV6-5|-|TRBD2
TGTGCCAGCAGTATGGCTAGCGGGAGTACCTACAATGAGCAGTTCTTC
CASSMASGSTYNEQFF
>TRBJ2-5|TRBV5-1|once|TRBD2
TGCGCCAGCAGCTTCTTAGCGGGAGAAGAGACCCAGTACTTC
CASSFLAGEETQYF
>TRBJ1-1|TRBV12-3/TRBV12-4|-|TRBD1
TGTGCCAGCAGGAGGACAGGGGGCACTGAAACTTTCTTT
CASRRTGGTETFF
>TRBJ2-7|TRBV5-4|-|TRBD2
TGTGCCAGCAGCTTGGTGACTAGCGGACCGATCTACGAGCAGTACTTC
CASSLVTSGPIYEQYF
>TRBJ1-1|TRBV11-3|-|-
TGTGGCAGTAGCTTAGTTGGAGGAGGGACCACTGAAGCTTTCTTT
CGSSLVGGGTTEAFF
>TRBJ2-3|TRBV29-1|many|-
TGCAGCGTTGAAGTAGGAGGGGTCGCAGATACGCAGTATTTT
CSVEVGGVADTQYF
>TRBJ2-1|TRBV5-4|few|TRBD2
TGTGCCAGCAGCCCCCCCAGCGGGAGGGCAGGGTTGAATGAGCAGTTCTTC
CASSPPSGRAGLNEQFF
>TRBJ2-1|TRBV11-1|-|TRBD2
TGTGCCAGCAGCTCAGAATCGAGAACTAGCGGGAGTGGTGATGAGCTGTTCTTC
CASSSESRTSGSGDELFF
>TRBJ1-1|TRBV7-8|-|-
TGTGTCAGCAGCCGGTCCACTGAAGCTTTCTTT
CVSSRSTEAFF
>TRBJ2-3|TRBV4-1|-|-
TGCGCCAGCAGCCGTCCAGGCGGGGCAGATACGCAGTATTTT
CASSRPGGADTQYF
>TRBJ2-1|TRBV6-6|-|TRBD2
TGTGCCAGCAAAACTAGCGGGGAGGCCTCCTACAATGAGCAGTTCTTC
CASKTSGEASYNEQFF
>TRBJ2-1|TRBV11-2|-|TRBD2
TGTGCCAGCAGCTCCTCGGGACTAGTAGGATGGGGTGAGCAGCTCTTC
CASSSSGLVGWGEQLF
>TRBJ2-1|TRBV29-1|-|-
TGCAGCGTGGGTGTAACCTACATTGAGCAGTTCTTC
CSVGVTYIEQFF